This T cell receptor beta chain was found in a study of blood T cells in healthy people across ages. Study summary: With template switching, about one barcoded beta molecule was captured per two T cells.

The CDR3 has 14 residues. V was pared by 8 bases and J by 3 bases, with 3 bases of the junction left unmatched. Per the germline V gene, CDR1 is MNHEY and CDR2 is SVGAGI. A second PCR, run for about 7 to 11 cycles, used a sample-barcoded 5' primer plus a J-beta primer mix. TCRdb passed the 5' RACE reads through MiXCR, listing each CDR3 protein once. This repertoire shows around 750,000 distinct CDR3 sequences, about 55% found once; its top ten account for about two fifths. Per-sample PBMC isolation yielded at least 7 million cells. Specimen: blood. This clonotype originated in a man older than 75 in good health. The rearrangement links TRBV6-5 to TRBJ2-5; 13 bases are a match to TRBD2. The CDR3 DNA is TGTGCCAGCCAAGGACTAGCGGGAGAAGAGACCCAGTACTTC. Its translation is CASQGLAGEETQYF.